These 24 T cell receptor beta chains came from one sample sequenced in a study of blood T cells in healthy people across ages. A sample-barcoded 5' primer and a J-beta primer mix were used in a second PCR of roughly 6 to 11 cycles. TCRdb fed the 5' RACE reads into MiXCR, producing one record per CDR3 protein. The sample shows about a million distinct CDR3 sequences, roughly 48% of them seen only once. The material sequenced was blood. All receptors derive from a man aged 30 to 39 in good health.

The chain combines TRBV11-2 with TRBJ1-1; D unclear. The length of the CDR3 is 15 residues. Germline CDR1 is SGHAT and CDR2 is FQNNGV. Deletions cut 1 base from V and 0 bases from J, with 9 bases between. The CDR3 nucleotides are TGTGCCAGCAGCTTAGTCGGGATGCTGAACACTGAAGCTTTCTTT. Encoded protein: CASSLVGMLNTEAFF.

CDR3 sequence (DNA): TGTGCCAGCAGCCCCAGGGGGCCCTCGAACACCGGGGAGCTGTTTTTT. This encodes CASSPRGPSNTGELFF. This chain links TRBV9 with TRBJ2-2; TRBD1 agrees at 8 bases. CDR1 is SGDLS, CDR2 YYNGEE, per germline. The V segment lost 4 bases and the J segment 0 bases; nucleotides outside the gene matches: 5. The CDR3 loop spans 16 amino acids.

The chain employs TRBV20-1 and TRBJ2-1, with 8 bases identical to TRBD2. The J segment lost 4 bases and the V segment lost 6 bases, leaving 5 bases of the junction unmatched. CDR1 DFQATT and CDR2 SNEGSKA come from the germline V gene (reference sequence). This CDR3 comprises 13 residues. CDR3 nucleotide sequence: TGCAGTGCCTTTCGGGGGGGATACAATGAGCAGTTCTTC. As protein: CSAFRGGYNEQFF.

Only a few counts were recorded for this clonotype. This sequence joins TRBV7-6 and TRBJ2-7; no reliable D call. This CDR3 is built from 15 residues. CDR1 and CDR2 from the germline V gene are SGHVS and FNYEAQ. Trimming cost V 2 bases and J 0 bases, with 11 bases left between them. The CDR3 here is CASSLSDLSSYEQYF. The CDR3 coding sequence is TGTGCCAGCAGCTTAAGTGATTTAAGCTCCTACGAGCAGTACTTC.

The J gene is TRBJ2-5, the V gene TRBV29-1; possibly TRBD1 or TRBD2 for D (6 bases each). The CDR3 has 15 amino acids. Trimming cost V 6 bases and J 3 bases, with 20 bases left between them. The germline V gene has CDR1 SQVTM and CDR2 ANQGSEA. Written as DNA, the CDR3 is TGCAGCGTCGGGGGCCACCAGCCCCCTGAAGAGACCCAGTACTTC. Encoded protein: CSVGGHQPPEETQYF.

The chain links TRBV7-2 to TRBJ2-7; 9 nucleotides line up with TRBD1. Germline trimming cut 5 bases from V and 6 bases from J; bases unmatched to any gene: 11. The CDR3 is 15 residues long. Germline CDR1 and CDR2: SGHTA and FQGNSA. DNA for the CDR3: TGTGCCAGCAGCCAGATGGGGACAGGGTCTGGCGAGCAGTACTTC. This sequence encodes CASSQMGTGSGEQYF. Using reference TRBV7-2 and TRBJ2-7 for the parts outside the CDR3, the full variable domain is GAGVSQSPSNKVTEKGKDVELRCDPISGHTALYWYRQSLGQGLEFLIYFQGNSAPDKSGLPSDRFSAERTGGSVSTLTIQRTQQEDSAVYLCASSQMGTGSGEQYFGPGTRLTVT.

This clonotype has more than one count but fewer than ten. The V and J genes are TRBV27 and TRBJ2-1; D not resolved. Germline-derived CDR1 and CDR2 are MNHEY and SMNVEV (reference sequence). V lost 3 bases, J lost 0 bases, and 12 bases lay in between. The CDR3 has 16 residues. CDR3 amino acids: CASSFTDGFSYNEQFF. The CDR3 DNA is TGTGCCAGCAGTTTCACCGACGGCTTCTCCTACAATGAGCAGTTCTTC.

This clonotype came up a few times. The J gene is TRBJ2-3, the V gene TRBV4-3; 11 bases are shared with TRBD2. Trimming took 4 bases from V and 2 from J; bases not matched to a gene: 5. The germline CDR1 and CDR2 sequences are LGHNA and YSLEER. The CDR3 extends over 16 amino acids. The CDR3, as DNA: TGCGCCAGCAGCCTCCTTAGCGGGGGGGTCACAGATACGCAGTATTTT. This translates into CASSLLSGGVTDTQYF.

This chain connects TRBV29-1 to TRBJ1-1, with TRBD1 as a possible D gene (5 bases). The V and J ends lost 6 bases and 4 bases respectively, with 15 bases between them. The CDR3 is 13 amino acids. CDR1 and CDR2 from the germline V gene are SQVTM and ANQGSEA. The CDR3, as DNA: TGCAGCGTGGCGGTGGGGCTAGGCACTGAAGCTTTCTTT. Its translation: CSVAVGLGTEAFF.

V usage is TRBV29-1 and J usage is TRBJ2-2; D gene ambiguous. Trimming cost V 2 bases and J 2 bases, with 6 bases left between them. Germline CDR1 SQVTM, CDR2 ANQGSEA. The CDR3 is 13 residues long. CDR3 in amino acids: CSVESDNTGELFF. The CDR3 nucleotides read TGCAGCGTTGAAAGCGATAACACCGGGGAGCTGTTTTTT.

The V and J genes are TRBV6-5 and TRBJ2-7; 8 bases line up with TRBD1. The J call may not be correct, given that the DNA end is closer to TRBJ2-5. CDR1 is MNHEY and CDR2 is SVGAGI in the germline V gene. The CDR3 extends over 16 amino acids. The CDR3 loop reads CASSYSITGGFATQYF. The CDR3 DNA sequence: TGTGCCAGCAGTTACTCGATTACAGGGGGATTCGCGACCCAGTACTTC.

The chain employs TRBV12-3 or TRBV12-4 and TRBJ2-1; 9 nucleotides agree with TRBD1. The CDR3 covers 16 residues. V was pared by 6 bases and J by 10 bases, with 16 bases of the junction left unmatched. The CDR3 loop reads CASRVSGQGYTYEQFF. The DNA for the CDR3 is TGTGCCAGCAGGGTCTCGGGACAGGGCTACACGTACGAGCAGTTCTTC.

This clonotype was found a few times. Here the CDR3 DNA reads TGCAGCGTTGAACAGGGAGCCTCCTACGAGCAGTACTTC. This gives the protein CSVEQGASYEQYF. This chain connects TRBV29-1 to TRBJ2-7; D tentatively reads TRBD1 or TRBD2 (5 bases each). The ends were cut back, 2 bases at V and 0 bases at J, with 8 bases in the middle. The CDR3 sequence is 13 residues long. The germline V gene encodes CDR1 SQVTM and CDR2 ANQGSEA.

On this clonotype: One junction end disagrees with the germline gene, perhaps due to a read error. J is TRBJ1-4 and V is TRBV5-1; TRBD1 might be the D (5 bases). CDR1 is SGHRS, CDR2 YFSETQ, per germline. The CDR3 extends over 15 amino acids. CDR3 nucleotides: TGCGCCAGCTGCGCCGGGACGGATACTAATGAAAAGCTGTTTTTT. Its translation: CASCAGTDTNEKLFF.

V is TRBV9 and J is TRBJ2-1, with D possibly being TRBD1 or TRBD2 (5 bases each). This CDR3 contains 15 residues. Germline-derived CDR1 and CDR2 are SGDLS and YYNGEE. V was shortened by 4 bases and J by 9 bases, with 20 bases between the two germline ends. In DNA form, the CDR3 reads TGTGCCAGCAGCACCAGCCGGGACCTCCAGGTTGAGCAGTTCTTC. Protein product: CASSTSRDLQVEQFF.

This chain joins TRBV27 and TRBJ1-1; D might be TRBD1 (6 bases). V was pared by 6 bases and J by 2 bases, with 10 bases between. The CDR3 covers 13 residues. Germline values: CDR1 MNHEY, CDR2 SMNVEV (reference sequence). The CDR3 bases are TGTGCCAGCAGGGACAGCAAAAACACTGAAGCTTTCTTT. Protein product: CASRDSKNTEAFF.

This rearrangement joins TRBV11-2 to TRBJ2-7; TRBD1 might be the D (5 bases). CDR3 length: 16 amino acids. Deletions cut 1 base from V and 0 bases from J, with 13 bases between. Germline assignment: CDR1 SGHAT and CDR2 FQNNGV. In DNA, the CDR3 is TGTGCCAGCAGCTTAGCCAGGGCAGCACCCTCCTACGAGCAGTACTTC. Amino acids: CASSLARAAPSYEQYF.

This chain links TRBV13 with TRBJ1-4, with D possibly matching TRBD1 (6 bases). Per germline, CDR1 PRHDT and CDR2 FYEKMQ (reference sequence). Trimming removed 5 bases from V and 0 bases from J, with 13 bases in between. This CDR3 is 16 amino acids long. The CDR3 DNA is TGTGCCAGCAGCCTACAGGGATTGACAACTAATGAAAAACTGTTTTTT. Its translation: CASSLQGLTTNEKLFF.

This clonotype was seen more than once but under ten times. V and J are TRBV6-5 and TRBJ1-5; D gene unclear. CDR1 and CDR2 from the germline V gene are MNHEY and SVGAGI. The CDR3 covers 13 residues. V was shortened by 4 bases and J by 4 bases, with 8 bases between the two germline ends. As DNA, the CDR3 is TGTGCCAGCAGTTCCCAGCAGAATCAGCCCCAGCATTTT. Translating gives CASSSQQNQPQHF.

The V gene is TRBV10-3, the J gene TRBJ1-4; 9 positions match TRBD1. This CDR3 spans 14 amino acids. CDR1 ENHRY and CDR2 SYGVKD come from the germline V gene. The V and J ends lost 6 bases and 8 bases, in that order; junction bases with no gene match: 7. CDR3 in amino acids: CAIRPGTGIEKLFF. In nucleotides, the CDR3 is TGTGCCATCAGGCCCGGGACAGGGATCGAAAAACTGTTTTTT.

In this sample, this clonotype turned up once. The gene calls are TRBV2 and TRBJ1-2; 8 positions agree with TRBD1. The CDR3 covers 13 residues. V was pared by 7 bases and J by 6 bases, with 7 bases of the junction left unmatched. CDR1 and CDR2 (germline): SNHLY, FYNNEI. The CDR3 nucleotides are TGTGCCAGCATCATGACAGGGGCTAATGGCTACACCTTC. It translates to CASIMTGANGYTF.

This clonotype was counted between two and nine times. The V call is TRBV15, the J call TRBJ2-3, with TRBD1 identical over 10 bases. CDR1 and CDR2 from the germline V gene are LNHNV and YYDKDF (reference sequence). V shed 0 bases and J 8 bases; nucleotides not matched to a gene: 8. This CDR3 spans 16 amino acids. The CDR3, as DNA: TGTGCCACCAGCAGAGATAGGGGACAGGGGTCAGGTACGCAGTATTTT. Translating it yields CATSRDRGQGSGTQYF.

The J gene is TRBJ2-6, the V gene TRBV10-3; D could derive from TRBD1 or TRBD2 (6 bases each). Trimming removed 2 bases at V and 6 bases at J, with 20 bases between. CDR3 size: 18 residues. Per germline, CDR1 ENHRY and CDR2 SYGVKD. CDR3 sequence: CAISEARGDLLKANVLTF. The CDR3 DNA follows: TGTGCCATCAGTGAGGCGAGGGGGGATCTTCTTAAGGCCAACGTCCTGACTTTC.

The rearrangement joins TRBV9 to TRBJ2-1; D possibly matches TRBD1 or TRBD2 (6 bases each). The CDR3 totals 18 residues. Trimming took off 5 bases at V and 0 bases at J, with 21 bases between the two ends. CDR1 and CDR2 (germline): SGDLS, YYNGEE. DNA of the CDR3: TGTGCCAGCAGTGTCGAGGTGGGGGGCGAGAGCTCCTACAATGAGCAGTTCTTC. This gives the protein CASSVEVGGESSYNEQFF.